The 13 T cell receptor beta chains presented below share a single source sample, sequenced in a study of siplizumab effects on memory and regulatory T cells. Some clones are missing from TCRdb's copy, which holds only in-frame ones; the method was immunoSEQ multiplex PCR. The profile shows approximately 100,000 clones, 80% to 95% of them singletons. Sequenced: non-Treg CD4+ T cells sorted from blood. Source of these receptors: a human donor in good health.

The chain carries TRBV19 and TRBJ2-2; 9 positions agree with TRBD2. This CDR3 has 17 residues. Germline V gene data show CDR1 as LNHDA and CDR2 as SQIVND (reference sequence). The V gene end was trimmed by 4 bases and the J gene end by 2 bases; junction bases not matched to a gene: 8. The chain's CDR3 is CASSKGLAGANTGELFF. The CDR3 coding sequence is TGTGCCAGTAGTAAGGGGTTAGCGGGAGCAAACACCGGGGAGCTGTTTTTT.

About this clone: One junction end disagrees with the germline gene, perhaps due to a read error. This chain uses TRBV13 with TRBJ1-3; maybe TRBD1 (5 bases). In germline, CDR1 is PRHDT, CDR2 FYEKMQ (reference sequence). The CDR3 contains 18 residues. CDR3 DNA sequence: TGTGCCAGCAGCGTAGGAACAGGCGGGGTAGCTCTTGGAAACACCATATATTTT. Translation: CASSVGTGGVALGNTIYF.

The chain has TRBV28 and TRBJ2-7; 8 nucleotides agree with TRBD1. Germline lookup yields CDR1 MDHEN and CDR2 SYDVKM. CDR3 length: 13 residues. J lost 6 bases, V lost 6 bases, and 7 bases had no gene match. DNA for the CDR3: TGTGCCAGCAGCCCGGGACAGGCCTTCGAGCAGTACTTC. Translated: CASSPGQAFEQYF.

This CDR3 is CASSGNVWQPQHF. In nucleotides, the CDR3 is TGTGCCAGCAGTGGTAATGTATGGCAGCCCCAGCATTTT. The rearrangement links TRBV6-1 to TRBJ1-5; D is unclear. Germline V CDR1 and CDR2: MNHNS, SASEGT. Trimming shortened V by 4 bases and J by 7 bases, and 11 bases separated the two germline ends. The CDR3 has 13 residues.

In DNA, the CDR3 is TGCAGCGCCACATCGGGACAGGGAAGGGGAGCTTTCTTT. Translation: CSATSGQGRGAFF. This chain connects TRBV29-1 to TRBJ1-1; 9 positions match TRBD1. Germline CDR1 SQVTM, CDR2 ANQGSEA. V gave up 7 bases and J gave up 10 bases; unmatched junction bases: 13. There are 13 residues in the CDR3. Supplemented by reference TRBV29-1 and TRBJ1-1, the full variable domain reads SAVISQKPSRDICQRGTSLTIQCQVDSQVTMMFWYRQQPGQSLTLIATANQGSEATYESGFVIDKFPISRPNLTFSTLTVSNMSPEDSSIYLCSATSGQGRGAFFGQGTRLTVV.

V gene TRBV7-9 combines with J gene TRBJ2-1, with 7 bases fitting TRBD1. Germline CDR1 SEHNR, CDR2 FQNEAQ (reference sequence). The CDR3 totals 16 residues. V gave up 5 bases and J gave up 1 base; unmatched junction bases: 8. Written as DNA, the CDR3 is TGTGCCAGCAGCGGGACAGTGATCTGGTCCTACAATGAGCAGTTCTTC. This encodes CASSGTVIWSYNEQFF.

The chain is built from TRBV6-6 and TRBJ2-5, with 8 bases matching TRBD2. Germline values: CDR1 MNHNY, CDR2 SVGAGI (reference sequence). The CDR3 consists of 15 residues. V shed 3 bases and J 5 bases; nucleotides not matched to a gene: 8. Here the CDR3 DNA reads TGTGCCAGCAGTTATGGGGCGGGAGGTAGTGAGACCCAGTACTTC. This encodes CASSYGAGGSETQYF.

V and J are TRBV7-9 and TRBJ1-3; D might be TRBD1 (5 bases). Trimming removed 5 bases from V and 0 bases from J, with 11 bases in between. CDR3 length: 15 amino acids. Germline V CDR1 and CDR2: SEHNR, FQNEAQ (reference sequence). This CDR3 reads CASSIGTNSGNTIYF. The CDR3 nucleotides read TGTGCCAGCAGCATCGGGACGAACTCTGGAAACACCATATATTTT. The entire variable domain, with the rest obtained from reference TRBV7-9 and TRBJ1-3, is as follows: DTGVSQNPRHKITKRGQNVTFRCDPISEHNRLYWYRQTLGQGPEFLTYFQNEAQLEKSRLLSDRFSAERPKGSFSTLEIQRTEQGDSAMYLCASSIGTNSGNTIYFGEGSWLTVV.

This chain connects TRBV2 to TRBJ2-1; D ambiguous. Per germline, CDR1 SNHLY and CDR2 FYNNEI. V was pared by 4 bases and J by 6 bases, with 7 bases between. This CDR3 region has 12 residues. CDR3 in DNA: TGTGCCAGCAGTGTCTCTGTCAATGAGCAGTTCTTC. Translating it yields CASSVSVNEQFF.

The gene calls are TRBV5-1 and TRBJ2-5; 9 nucleotides match TRBD1. Germline values: CDR1 SGHRS, CDR2 YFSETQ. V was pared by 2 bases and J by 2 bases, with 1 base of the junction left unmatched. This CDR3 region has 14 residues. The CDR3, as DNA: TGCGCCAGCAGCTTAGGGACAGGGCAAGAGACCCAGTACTTC. Its protein product is CASSLGTGQETQYF.

The chain carries TRBV30 and TRBJ2-7; 7 positions agree with TRBD2. The CDR3 has 13 amino acids. Germline CDR1 and CDR2: GTSNPN and SVGIG (reference sequence). The J segment lost 5 bases and the V segment lost 1 base, leaving 5 bases of the junction unmatched. CDR3: CAWSGGLADEQYF. The CDR3 DNA follows: TGTGCCTGGAGTGGAGGGCTAGCGGACGAGCAGTACTTC.

The rearrangement joins TRBV5-1 to TRBJ2-2; tentatively, D is TRBD1 (6 bases). This CDR3 region has 14 residues. Trimming stripped 2 bases from V and 4 bases from J, with 9 bases between. CDR1 and CDR2 (germline): SGHRS, YFSETQ. The CDR3 DNA follows: TGCGCCAGCAGCTTCGGACAGTCCACCGGGGAGCTGTTTTTT. Its protein product is CASSFGQSTGELFF. The full variable domain, its missing parts supplied by reference TRBV5-1 and TRBJ2-2, is KAGVTQTPRYLIKTRGQQVTLSCSPISGHRSVSWYQQTPGQGLQFLFEYFSETQRNKGNFPGRFSGRQFSNSRSEMNVSTLELGDSALYLCASSFGQSTGELFFGEGSRLTVL.

The chain carries TRBV4-3 and TRBJ2-5, with a tentative D call TRBD1 (6 bases). V was pared by 1 base and J by 4 bases, with 16 bases between. The germline CDR1 and CDR2 sequences are LGHNA and YSLEER. This CDR3 is built from 16 residues. The DNA for the CDR3 is TGCGCCAGCAGCCAAGGATCAGGGGTGTCTGGAGAGACCCAGTACTTC. Translation: CASSQGSGVSGETQYF.